This T cell receptor (beta chain) was sequenced in a study of blood T cell repertoires in COVID-19. The CDR3 sequence is 13 residues long. Trimming stripped 1 base from V and 5 bases from J, with 6 bases between. Germline CDR1 and CDR2: SGHTA and FQGNSA. Methods used by the authors: Estimates of nucleated cell counts were drawn from the amplification of reference gene primers. The table came from immunoSEQ multiplex PCR; TCRdb's copy has only in-frame clones and leaves some out. That table supplies the V and J calls and clone size; D and trimming were determined from the DNA. This repertoire shows roughly 330,000 clones, approximately 87% found once; its top ten account for roughly 5.3%. Concerning this clone itself: Other DNA sequences in this specimen translate into the identical CDR3.

The specimen was PBMCs or T cells enriched from blood (not recorded which). This rearrangement joins TRBV7-2 to TRBJ1-5; D call uncertain. The TCR sequence derives from a woman under 40 who had recovered from COVID-19. The CDR3 region is CASSLGRYQPQHF. For the CDR3, the DNA is TGTGCCAGCAGCTTAGGGCGGTATCAGCCCCAGCATTTT.